This T cell receptor beta chain was profiled in a study of control samples from healthy donors and cancer patients. Only in-frame clones appear in the TCRdb table, and some are missing; sequencing was by immunoSEQ multiplex PCR. The table shows under 80,000 clones, with roughly 92% occurring only once. CDR1 and CDR2 from the germline V gene are MRHNA and SNTAGT. The CDR3 totals 14 residues. The junction had 10 bases not matched to a gene; V was cut back by 5 bases and J by 9 bases. This clone was detected only once. This receptor was obtained from a woman between 40 and 55 years old in good health. Sequenced sample: blood. This chain joins TRBV6-4 and TRBJ2-1, with 7 bases identical to TRBD2. CDR3 sequence: CASSREARWGEQFF. DNA for the CDR3: TGTGCCAGCAGTCGGGAGGCCCGATGGGGTGAGCAGTTCTTC.